This TCR beta chain was sequenced during a study of T cell repertoires in cytomegalovirus infection. Study at large: A matching HLA type, together with CMV infection, was signaled by public TCR beta signatures. Overall study results and limits: People with CMV and the relevant HLA were identified by cumulative public TCR beta family frequency. HLA-C-restricted CMV clonotypes gave the most frequent clonotype in two of eight donors.

At least ten counts were recorded for this clonotype. Its matching antigen is unknown. TCRdb recomputed calls from the reads with MiXCR, one row per CDR3 protein. The sample contains 200,000 to 250,000 distinct CDR3 sequences, 22% of which appear only once. Trimming took 8 bases from V and 4 from J, leaving 5 bases between them. Germline values: CDR1 SGHTA, CDR2 FQGNSA. CDR3 length: 10 amino acids. Sequencing was done on a sample of CD8+ T cells from PBMCs. This TCR was recovered from a human donor in good health (CMV status not recorded). Some clones in this sample may be carry-over from other donors' samples. The V call is TRBV7-2, the J call TRBJ1-2; no clear D. CDR3 sequence reads: CASGVYGYTF. The DNA for the CDR3 is TGTGCCAGCGGGGTCTATGGCTACACCTTC. Complete variable domain (other parts from reference TRBV7-2 and TRBJ1-2): GAGVSQSPSNKVTEKGKDVELRCDPISGHTALYWYRQSLGQGLEFLIYFQGNSAPDKSGLPSDRFSAERTGGSVSTLTIQRTQQEDSAVYLCASGVYGYTFGSGTRLTVV.